This TCR beta chain was captured by sequencing in a study of T cells expressing NK-cell markers. General study points: CD8+ T cells in over five donors included dominant NKG2C+ clonotypes at roughly 1.0-8%. Uncertainty persisted over the HCMV specificity of expanded NKG2C+ T cell clones.

This CDR3 is built from 18 residues. Germline V gives CDR1 DFQATT, CDR2 SNEGSKA (reference sequence). In generating TCR beta cDNA, 5'RACE template switching with UMIs was used. TCRdb re-called the 5' RACE reads; every CDR3 protein appears as one record, without DNA. This sample carries under 200,000 distinct CDR3 sequences, with roughly 20% going to the ten biggest clones. Notes on this clonotype: Antigen specificity is unknown.

This sequence joins TRBV20-1 and TRBJ2-7; TCRdb calls TRBD2, which cannot be checked without DNA. Sequenced input: blood T cells: a sorted CD56 or NKG2C T cell subset, CD4+ or CD8+ T cells, or bulk PBMC T cells (not recorded which). The receptor was derived from a woman between 18 and 75 years old in good health. The CDR3 sequence: CSARDRIGTSGGSHEQYF.